This T cell receptor beta chain was sequenced in a study of tissue T cells after allogeneic stem cell transplantation. Study conclusions and caveats: Tissue-detected TCR repertoire was only partly captured by blood and spleen T cells. Alloreactivity or antigen specificity of tissue TCRs was not determined; some clones might be host cells. Anatomically similar tissues had similar TCR repertoires within each patient.

Time point denoted: mouse harvest day 7 after allogeneic transplant. Mouse grafts combined 10^7 T-cell-depleted bone marrow cells with 10^6 splenic CD5+ T cells. J was trimmed by 2 bases and V by 4 bases; bases with no gene match: 2. The CDR3 runs 15 residues. In germline, CDR1 is LGHDT, CDR2 YNNKQL (reference sequence). This clone is judged medium-sized (0.01 to 0.1%). Its antigen is unidentified. Gene names and germline match the mouse. The read finishes 1 residue shy of the CDR3 end, and the germline J gene is used to complete it. Sequencing of TCRbeta CDR3 at survey depth gave sequences and template counts. Clones were sequenced by immunoSEQ multiplex PCR, and TCRdb holds only the in-frame ones, with some missing. The data show about 9,000 clones, with 45% seen just once and around 7.4% held by the top ten.

Sample: gut tissue. J is TRBJ2-3 and V is TRBV4; 11 bases are shared with TRBD2. This receptor was taken from a female BALB/c mouse given C57BL/6 T cells with graft-versus-host disease after an allogeneic hematopoietic cell transplant. Incomplete CDR3 DNA: TGTGCCAGCAGCTTACTGGGGGGGCATGCAGAAACGCTGTAT. Amino acids: CASSLLGGHAETLY. The whole CDR3 protein reads CASSLLGGHAETLYF.